The 9 T cell receptor beta chains given below trace back to one sample, sequenced in a study of preoperative IRX-2 immunotherapy in early breast cancer. Generated by immunoSEQ multiplex PCR, the TCRdb table keeps only in-frame clones and is missing some. The sample yields tens of thousands of clones, around 79% seen once. Sample treatment: preoperative locoregional IRX-2 cytokine immunotherapy. Source: lymph node tissue, taken after IRX-2 immunotherapy. The receptors here all came from a human donor with breast cancer.

This chain uses TRBV14 with TRBJ2-5; D is perhaps TRBD1 or TRBD2 (5 bases each). The CDR3 contains 16 residues. Germline-derived CDR1 and CDR2 are SGHDN and FVKESK. The V end lost 4 bases, the J end lost 2 bases, and 17 bases lay between the germline ends. CDR3 bases: TGTGCCAGCAGCCGAGGGCCGGGACCCGATCAAGAGACCCAGTACTTC. It codes for CASSRGPGPDQETQYF.

The chain is built from TRBV28 and TRBJ1-2; D is unclear. V gave up 2 bases and J gave up 8 bases, with 18 bases separating them. The CDR3 extends over 15 amino acids. Germline V gives CDR1 MDHEN, CDR2 SYDVKM. CDR3 DNA sequence: TGTGCCAGCAGTTTACTCGGCAGATACCTTTTGGGCTACACCTTC. Translating gives CASSLLGRYLLGYTF.

The chain couples TRBV6-8 to TRBJ2-7; unclear D gene. The CDR3 loop spans 16 amino acids. CDR1 and CDR2 from the germline V gene are MNHGY and SAAAGT. Trimming cost V 0 bases and J 0 bases, with 12 bases left between them. CDR3 bases: TGTGCCAGCAGTTACTCCCCTGGCCCGAGCTCCTACGAGCAGTACTTC. This sequence encodes CASSYSPGPSSYEQYF.

The chain has TRBV11-3 and TRBJ2-1, with a possible D match to TRBD1 (6 bases). Germline V gives CDR1 SGHNT, CDR2 YENEEA. V gave up 2 bases and J gave up 10 bases, with 21 bases separating them. The CDR3 consists of 16 residues. The CDR3 region is CASSLQGSGLTREQFF. The CDR3 DNA reads TGTGCCAGCAGCTTACAGGGGAGCGGTCTCACCCGGGAGCAGTTCTTC. The full variable domain, its missing parts supplied by reference TRBV11-3 and TRBJ2-1, is EAGVVQSPRYKIIEKKQPVAFWCNPISGHNTLYWYLQNLGQGPELLIRYENEEAVDDSQLPKDRFSAERLKGVDSTLKIQPAELGDSAVYLCASSLQGSGLTREQFFGPGTRLTVL.

V is TRBV11-3 and J is TRBJ1-1; 10 bases are shared with TRBD1. The CDR3 covers 14 residues. V gave up 5 bases and J gave up 4 bases; unmatched junction bases: 4. The germline CDR1 and CDR2 sequences are SGHNT and YENEEA. CDR3 protein: CASSPGQGITEAFF. The DNA for the CDR3 is TGTGCCAGCAGCCCGGGACAGGGGATCACTGAAGCTTTCTTT. Drawing the rest from reference TRBV11-3 and TRBJ1-1, the complete variable domain is EAGVVQSPRYKIIEKKQPVAFWCNPISGHNTLYWYLQNLGQGPELLIRYENEEAVDDSQLPKDRFSAERLKGVDSTLKIQPAELGDSAVYLCASSPGQGITEAFFGQGTRLTVV.

The CDR3 sequence is CASSPGQGDGYTF. In DNA, the CDR3 is TGTGCCAGCTCACCGGGACAAGGGGATGGCTACACCTTC. The rearrangement links TRBV18 to TRBJ1-2; tentative D call: TRBD1 (6 bases). Between the trimmed V and J ends, which lost 3 bases and 6 bases, there was a span of 11 bases. There are 13 residues in the CDR3. Germline V CDR1 and CDR2: KGHSH, LQKENI.

The rearrangement links TRBV2 to TRBJ2-1; D possibly corresponds to TRBD1 (6 bases). The ends were cut back, 8 bases at V and 9 bases at J, with 23 bases in the middle. The germline V gene has CDR1 SNHLY and CDR2 FYNNEI. The CDR3 extends over 15 amino acids. The chain's CDR3 is CASLTLGAKVLEQFF. CDR3 DNA: TGTGCCAGCCTTACCCTGGGGGCTAAGGTCCTTGAGCAGTTCTTC.

The chain recombines TRBV2 with TRBJ2-7; no reliable D call. The V gene's germline CDR1 is SNHLY and CDR2 FYNNEI. The CDR3 sequence is 12 residues long. Trimming left V 7 bases short and J 2 bases short, with 9 bases between. DNA for the CDR3: TGTGCCAGCAATAGGGCCACCTACGAGCAGTACTTC. Encoded protein: CASNRATYEQYF.

This clone has a single count. The chain links TRBV30 to TRBJ2-1, with a tentative D call TRBD1 (5 bases). This CDR3 contains 13 residues. Looked up from germline, CDR1 is GTSNPN and CDR2 is SVGIG (reference sequence). V gave up 4 bases and J gave up 0 bases, with 7 bases separating them. CDR3 sequence reads: CAWTGRSYNEQFF. The CDR3 DNA reads TGTGCCTGGACAGGGCGCTCCTACAATGAGCAGTTCTTC. The whole variable domain, remainder taken from reference TRBV30 and TRBJ2-1, is SQTIHQWPATLVQPVGSPLSLECTVEGTSNPNLYWYRQAAGRGLQLLFYSVGIGQISSEVPQNLSASRPQDRQFILSSKKLLLSDSGFYLCAWTGRSYNEQFFGPGTRLTVL.